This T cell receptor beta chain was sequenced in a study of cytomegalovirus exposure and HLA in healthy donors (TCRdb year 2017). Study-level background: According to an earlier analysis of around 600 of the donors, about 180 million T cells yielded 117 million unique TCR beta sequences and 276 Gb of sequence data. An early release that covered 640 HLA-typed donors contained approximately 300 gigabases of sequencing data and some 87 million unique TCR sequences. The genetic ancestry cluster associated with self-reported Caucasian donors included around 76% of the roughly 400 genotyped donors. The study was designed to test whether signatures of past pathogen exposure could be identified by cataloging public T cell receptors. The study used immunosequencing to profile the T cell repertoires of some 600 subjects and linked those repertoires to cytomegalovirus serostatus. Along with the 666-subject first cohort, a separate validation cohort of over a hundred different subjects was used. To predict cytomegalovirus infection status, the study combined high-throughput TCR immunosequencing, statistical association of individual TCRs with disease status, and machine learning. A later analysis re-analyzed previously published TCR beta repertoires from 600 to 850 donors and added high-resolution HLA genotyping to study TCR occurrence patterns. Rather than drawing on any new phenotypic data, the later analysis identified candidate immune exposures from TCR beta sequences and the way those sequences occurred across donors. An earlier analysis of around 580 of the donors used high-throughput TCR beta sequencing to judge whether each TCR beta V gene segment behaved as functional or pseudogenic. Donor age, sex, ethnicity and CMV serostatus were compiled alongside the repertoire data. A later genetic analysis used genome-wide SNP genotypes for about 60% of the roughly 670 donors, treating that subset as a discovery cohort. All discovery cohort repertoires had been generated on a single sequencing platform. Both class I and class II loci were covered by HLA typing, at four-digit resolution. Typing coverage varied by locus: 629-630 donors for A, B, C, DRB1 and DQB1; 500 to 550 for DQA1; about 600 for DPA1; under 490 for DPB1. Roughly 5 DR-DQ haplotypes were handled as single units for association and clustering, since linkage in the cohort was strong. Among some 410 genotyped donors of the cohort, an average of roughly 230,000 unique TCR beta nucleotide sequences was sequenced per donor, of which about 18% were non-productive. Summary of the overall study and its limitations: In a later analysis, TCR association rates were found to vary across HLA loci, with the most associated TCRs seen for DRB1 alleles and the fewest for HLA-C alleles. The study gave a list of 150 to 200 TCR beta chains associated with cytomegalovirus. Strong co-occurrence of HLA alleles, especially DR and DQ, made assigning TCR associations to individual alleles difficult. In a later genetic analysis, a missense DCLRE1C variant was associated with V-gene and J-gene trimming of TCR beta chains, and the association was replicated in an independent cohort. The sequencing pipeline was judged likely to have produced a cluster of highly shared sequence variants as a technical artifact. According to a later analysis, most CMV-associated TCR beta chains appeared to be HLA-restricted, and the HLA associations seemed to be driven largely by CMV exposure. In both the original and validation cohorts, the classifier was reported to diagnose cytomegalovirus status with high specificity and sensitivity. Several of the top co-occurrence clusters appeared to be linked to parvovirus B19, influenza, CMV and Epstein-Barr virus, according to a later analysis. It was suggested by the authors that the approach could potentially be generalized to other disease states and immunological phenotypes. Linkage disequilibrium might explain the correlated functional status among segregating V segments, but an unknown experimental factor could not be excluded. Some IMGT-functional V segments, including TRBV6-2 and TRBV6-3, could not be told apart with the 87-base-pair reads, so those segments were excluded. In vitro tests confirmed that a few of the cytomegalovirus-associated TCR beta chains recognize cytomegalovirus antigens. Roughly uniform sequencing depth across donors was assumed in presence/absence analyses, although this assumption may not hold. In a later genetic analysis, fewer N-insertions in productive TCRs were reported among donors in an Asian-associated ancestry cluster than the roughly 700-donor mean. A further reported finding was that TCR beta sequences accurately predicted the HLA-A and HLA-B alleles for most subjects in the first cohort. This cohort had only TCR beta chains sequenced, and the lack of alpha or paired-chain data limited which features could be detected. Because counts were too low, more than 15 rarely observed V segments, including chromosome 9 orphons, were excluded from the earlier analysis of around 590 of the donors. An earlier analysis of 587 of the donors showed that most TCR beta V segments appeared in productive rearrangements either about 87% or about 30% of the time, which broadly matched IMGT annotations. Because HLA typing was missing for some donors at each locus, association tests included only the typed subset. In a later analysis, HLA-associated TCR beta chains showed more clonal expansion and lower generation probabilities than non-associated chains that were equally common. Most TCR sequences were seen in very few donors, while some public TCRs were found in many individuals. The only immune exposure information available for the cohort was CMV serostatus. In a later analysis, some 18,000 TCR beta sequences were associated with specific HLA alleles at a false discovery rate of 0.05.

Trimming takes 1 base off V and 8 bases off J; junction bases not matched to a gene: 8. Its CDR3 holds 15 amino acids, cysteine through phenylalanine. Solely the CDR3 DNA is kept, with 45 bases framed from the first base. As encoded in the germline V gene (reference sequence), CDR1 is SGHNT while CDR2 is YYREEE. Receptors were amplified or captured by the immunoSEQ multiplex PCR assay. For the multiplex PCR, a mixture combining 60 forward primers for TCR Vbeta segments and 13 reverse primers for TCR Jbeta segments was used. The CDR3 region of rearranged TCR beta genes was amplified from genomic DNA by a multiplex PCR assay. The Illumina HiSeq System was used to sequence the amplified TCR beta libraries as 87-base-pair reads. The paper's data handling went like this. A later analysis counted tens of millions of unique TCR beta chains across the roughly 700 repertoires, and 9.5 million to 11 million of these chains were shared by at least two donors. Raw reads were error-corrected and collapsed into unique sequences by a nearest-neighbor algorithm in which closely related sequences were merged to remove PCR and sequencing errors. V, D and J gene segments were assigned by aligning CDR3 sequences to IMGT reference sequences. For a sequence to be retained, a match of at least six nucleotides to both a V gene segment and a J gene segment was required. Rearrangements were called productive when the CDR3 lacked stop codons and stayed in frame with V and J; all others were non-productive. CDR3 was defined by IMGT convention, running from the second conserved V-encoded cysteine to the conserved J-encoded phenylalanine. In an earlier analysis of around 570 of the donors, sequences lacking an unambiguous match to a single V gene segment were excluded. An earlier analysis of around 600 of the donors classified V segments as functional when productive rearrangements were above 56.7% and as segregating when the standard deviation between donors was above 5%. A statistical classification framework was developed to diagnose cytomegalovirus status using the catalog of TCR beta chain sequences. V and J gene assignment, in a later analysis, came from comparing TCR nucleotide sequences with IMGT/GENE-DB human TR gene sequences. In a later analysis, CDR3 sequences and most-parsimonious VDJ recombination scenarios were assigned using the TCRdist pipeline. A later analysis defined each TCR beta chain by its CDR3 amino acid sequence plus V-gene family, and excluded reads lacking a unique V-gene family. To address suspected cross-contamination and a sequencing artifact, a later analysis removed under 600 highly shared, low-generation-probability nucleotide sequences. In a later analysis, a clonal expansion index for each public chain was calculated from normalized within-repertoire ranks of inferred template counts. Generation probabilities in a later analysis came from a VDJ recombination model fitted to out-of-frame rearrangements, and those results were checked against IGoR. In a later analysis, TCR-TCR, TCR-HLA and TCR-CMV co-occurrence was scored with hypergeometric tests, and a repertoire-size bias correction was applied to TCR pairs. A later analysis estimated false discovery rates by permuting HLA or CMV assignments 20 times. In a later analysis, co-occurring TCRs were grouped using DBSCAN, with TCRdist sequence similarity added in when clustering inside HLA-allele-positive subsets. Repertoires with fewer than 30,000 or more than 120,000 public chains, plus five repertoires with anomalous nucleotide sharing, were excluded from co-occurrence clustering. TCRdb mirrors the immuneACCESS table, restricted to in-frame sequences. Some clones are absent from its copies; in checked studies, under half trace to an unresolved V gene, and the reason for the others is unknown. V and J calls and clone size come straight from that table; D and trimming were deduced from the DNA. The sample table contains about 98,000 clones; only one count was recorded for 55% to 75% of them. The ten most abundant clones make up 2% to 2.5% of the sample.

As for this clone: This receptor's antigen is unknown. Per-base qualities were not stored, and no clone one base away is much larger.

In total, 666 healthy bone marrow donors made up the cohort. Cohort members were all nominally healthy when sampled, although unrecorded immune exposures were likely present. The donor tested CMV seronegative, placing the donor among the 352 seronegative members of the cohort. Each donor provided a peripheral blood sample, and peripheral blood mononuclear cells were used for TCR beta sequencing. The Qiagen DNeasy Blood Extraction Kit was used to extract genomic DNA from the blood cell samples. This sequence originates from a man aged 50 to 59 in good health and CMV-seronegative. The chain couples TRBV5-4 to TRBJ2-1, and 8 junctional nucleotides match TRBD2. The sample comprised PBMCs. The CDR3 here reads CASSLFRGGNDEQFF. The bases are TGTGCCAGCAGCTTGTTCCGGGGGGGCAACGATGAGCAGTTCTTC.